Following are 17 T cell receptor beta chains from one sample sequenced in a study of cytomegalovirus exposure and HLA in healthy donors. The PCR contained 60 Vbeta and 13 Jbeta primers. Here immunoSEQ multiplex PCR was the method, and the copy in TCRdb shows in-frame clones only, minus some. The sample has roughly 200,000 clones; approximately 80% are singletons. Material: PBMCs. Receptors originate from a female donor in good health and CMV-seronegative.

This chain joins TRBV7-9 and TRBJ1-2; 10 bases fit TRBD1. Germline V gene sequence: CDR1 SEHNR, CDR2 FQNEAQ (reference sequence). This CDR3 contains 16 residues. Trimming took 4 bases from V and 3 from J; bases not matched to a gene: 8. The CDR3 nucleotides read TGTGCCAGCAGCTCTACCAGGACAGGGGGTGACTATGGCTACACCTTC. It is translated as CASSSTRTGGDYGYTF.

V usage is TRBV29-1 and J usage is TRBJ2-5, with unresolved D. Matching the DNA end better, TRBJ2-7 makes the J call doubtful. From germline, CDR1 is SQVTM and CDR2 ANQGSEA. The CDR3 loop spans 13 amino acids. CDR3 DNA sequence: TGCAGCGTTGAAAGCCCTCACTCCTACGAGCAGTACTTC. This codes for CSVESPHSYEQYF.

The rearrangement uses TRBV5-1 and TRBJ2-7; no clear D gene. Germline V gives CDR1 SGHRS, CDR2 YFSETQ. Trimming shortened V by 0 bases and J by 4 bases, and 8 bases separated the two germline ends. There are 13 residues in the CDR3. The CDR3 region has the DNA TGCGCCAGCAGCTTGGGGCCACCGTACGAGCAGTACTTC. Protein sequence: CASSLGPPYEQYF.

The chain joins TRBV19 to TRBJ2-1, with TRBD2 identical over 7 bases. This CDR3 contains 14 residues. Germline V lookup: CDR1 LNHDA, CDR2 SQIVND (reference sequence). Unmatched junction bases numbered 8, after V lost 5 bases and J lost 7 bases. The CDR3 DNA sequence: TGTGCCAGTAGTGACCCGGGACTACTTAATGAGCAGTTCTTC. Its protein is CASSDPGLLNEQFF.

This rearrangement joins TRBV28 to TRBJ2-7; tentative D call: TRBD2 (5 bases). CDR1 and CDR2 from the germline V gene are MDHEN and SYDVKM. Trimming took off 4 bases at V and 5 bases at J, with 18 bases between the two ends. The CDR3 consists of 15 residues. In DNA form, the CDR3 reads TGTGCCAGCAGTTCCCTGGGGTCCACTAGGAACGAGCAGTACTTC. Translating it yields CASSSLGSTRNEQYF. Filled out from reference TRBV28 and TRBJ2-7, the complete variable domain reads DVKVTQSSRYLVKRTGEKVFLECVQDMDHENMFWYRQDPGLGLRLIYFSYDVKMKEKGDIPEGYSVSREKKERFSLILESASTNQTSMYLCASSSLGSTRNEQYFGPGTRLTVT.

This clone was recorded only once. This chain joins TRBV28 and TRBJ1-1; the D gene is possibly TRBD1 (6 bases). This CDR3 is 14 amino acids long. From germline, CDR1 is MDHEN and CDR2 SYDVKM. The ends were cut back, 6 bases at V and 5 bases at J, with 16 bases in the middle. The CDR3 DNA sequence: TGTGCCAGCAGATCTCAACAGGGTTGGACTGAAGCTTTCTTT. This codes for CASRSQQGWTEAFF.

This clone was counted between two and nine times. The chain combines TRBV6-1 with TRBJ1-1, with D maybe TRBD1 (6 bases). CDR1 MNHNS and CDR2 SASEGT come from the germline V gene. Between the trimmed V and J ends, which lost 10 bases and 1 base, there was a span of 10 bases. The CDR3 is 12 residues long. The CDR3 protein is CAIKDRNTEAFF. The CDR3 DNA follows: TGTGCCATAAAGGACAGGAACACTGAAGCTTTCTTT.

The chain combines TRBV7-8 with TRBJ2-1, with 13 bases that match TRBD2. CDR3 length: 16 amino acids. V lost 0 bases, J lost 10 bases, and 6 bases stayed unmatched. Germline CDR1 is SGHVS and CDR2 is FQNEAQ. The CDR3 DNA is TGTGCCAGCAGCTTAGCGGGACTAGCGGGGTCCAGGGAGCAGTTCTTC. Protein: CASSLAGLAGSREQFF.

On this clone: The junction and the germline gene differ at one end; a read error may be behind it. The rearrangement uses TRBV29-1 and TRBJ2-1; TRBD2 agrees at 13 bases. This CDR3 has 16 residues. The V gene's germline CDR1 is SQVTM and CDR2 ANQGSEA. The CDR3 sequence is CSAEGLAGVVGNEQFF. For the CDR3, the DNA is TGCAGCGCTGAAGGACTAGCGGGAGTGGTTGGCAATGAGCAGTTCTTC.

As DNA, the CDR3 is TGTGCCAGCAGTGCGGGGCAGGGAGGTAGGGGGGAGCTGTTTTTT. Encoded protein: CASSAGQGGRGELFF. The genes are TRBV2 and TRBJ2-2; the D gene is possibly TRBD2 (6 bases). Germline V CDR1 and CDR2: SNHLY, FYNNEI. The ends were cut back, 4 bases at V and 8 bases at J, with 17 bases in the middle. The length of the CDR3 is 15 residues.

This chain uses TRBV20-1 with TRBJ2-7; D is unresolved. Between the trimmed V and J ends, which lost 6 bases and 6 bases, there was a span of 9 bases. Per the germline V gene, CDR1 is DFQATT and CDR2 is SNEGSKA (reference sequence). This CDR3 has 10 amino acids. The CDR3 DNA is TGCAGTGCGACGAGAGGCGAGCAGTACTTC. The encoded protein is CSATRGEQYF.

The chain has TRBV7-9 and TRBJ2-1; 8 bases align to TRBD2. V lost 5 bases and J lost 4; bases outside the gene matches: 7. The CDR3 has 15 amino acids. The germline CDR1 and CDR2 sequences are SEHNR and FQNEAQ (reference sequence). The CDR3 bases are TGTGCCAGCAGCGGTACAGCGGGAGTTTACAATGAGCAGTTCTTC. Translated, it gives CASSGTAGVYNEQFF.

V gene TRBV7-3 combines with J gene TRBJ2-1; no clear D gene. Germline CDR1 SGHTA, CDR2 FQGTGA. The CDR3 spans 14 residues. Trimming stripped 0 bases from V and 7 bases from J, with 10 bases between. The CDR3 coding sequence is TGTGCCAGCAGCTTAACCCTTGGGCTAAATGAGCAGTTCTTC. Its protein is CASSLTLGLNEQFF.

The CDR3 bases are TGTGCCAGCAGCTGGACAGGGGGCGAGCAGTACTTC. Encoded protein: CASSWTGGEQYF. The chain employs TRBV5-6 and TRBJ2-5, with 10 bases that match TRBD1. The last part of the DNA fits TRBJ2-7 better; the J call may be wrong. The CDR3 is 12 residues long. From germline, CDR1 is SGHDT and CDR2 YYEEEE.

Only a few counts were recorded for this clone. The CDR3, as DNA: TGTGCCAGCAGCTTAAGGTCGGGGGGCTTCACGTCGTACGAGCAGTACTTC. Translation gives CASSLRSGGFTSYEQYF. The rearrangement joins TRBV7-8 to TRBJ2-7; D is perhaps TRBD2 (7 bases). Germline values: CDR1 SGHVS, CDR2 FQNEAQ. Trimming took 2 bases from V and 4 from J, leaving 21 bases between them. CDR3 length equals 17 residues.

This rearrangement joins TRBV7-9 to TRBJ2-7; TRBD1 matches 7 bases. This CDR3 spans 12 amino acids. V shed 3 bases and J 11 bases; nucleotides not matched to a gene: 7. Germline CDR1 and CDR2: SEHNR and FQNEAQ (reference sequence). The CDR3 sequence is CASSLDRSREYF. Written as DNA, the CDR3 is TGTGCCAGCAGCTTGGACAGGTCCAGGGAGTACTTC.

There are a few counts of this clone. The chain is built from TRBV11-2 and TRBJ2-1, with a weak D call TRBD1 (5 bases). Germline V gives CDR1 SGHAT, CDR2 FQNNGV. V lost 7 bases and J 1 base, leaving 11 bases between the germline ends. This CDR3 is built from 14 residues. DNA of the CDR3: TGTGCCAGCAAACTGGACACTTCCTACAATGAGCAGTTCTTC. This gives the protein CASKLDTSYNEQFF.